Presented here are 23 T cell receptor beta chains from one specimen sequenced in a study of shared clonotypes between healthy human individuals. TCRdb's table, derived via immunoSEQ multiplex PCR, lists solely in-frame clones and lacks some. The data hold 2 million or so clones, with roughly 94% observed a single time. Specimen: naive CD4+ T cells sorted from blood. Regarding subset: CD45RA+ positively selected. The receptors were sampled from a man between 18 and 35 years old in good health.

The chain combines TRBV19 with TRBJ2-7, with D tentatively TRBD1 or TRBD2 (5 bases each). V lost 9 bases and J 1 base, leaving 16 bases between the germline ends. The CDR3 is made up of 14 amino acids. Germline loops: CDR1 LNHDA, CDR2 SQIVND (reference sequence). CDR3 coding DNA: TGTGCCAGGCCATCCGGGACGGGTTCCTACGAGCAGTACTTC. This gives the protein CARPSGTGSYEQYF.

The chain has TRBV6-5 and TRBJ2-7, with 7 bases lining up with TRBD1. The J segment lost 5 bases and the V segment lost 6 bases, leaving 10 bases of the junction unmatched. Germline loops: CDR1 MNHEY, CDR2 SVGAGI. The CDR3 extends over 14 amino acids. CDR3 in DNA: TGTGCCAGCAGATCGCCCGGGACAGCACACGAGCAGTACTTC. It yields the protein CASRSPGTAHEQYF.

This chain links TRBV18 with TRBJ2-7; D may be TRBD1 (6 bases). This CDR3 comprises 13 residues. The germline CDR1 and CDR2 sequences are KGHSH and LQKENI. With 3 bases removed from V and 7 bases from J, the gap between germline ends came to 13 bases. The CDR3 region has the DNA TGTGCCAGCTCACCCCGGGACACGGATGAGCAGTACTTC. This sequence encodes CASSPRDTDEQYF.

This clone was picked up one time. CDR3 in DNA: TGTGCCAGCAGCGGGACAGGGTTGGACACTGAAGCTTTCTTT. This translates into CASSGTGLDTEAFF. The J gene is TRBJ1-1, the V gene TRBV7-9, with 9 bases identical to TRBD1. Germline CDR1 SEHNR, CDR2 FQNEAQ (reference sequence). V lost 5 bases, J lost 3 bases, and 4 bases stayed unmatched. The CDR3 sequence is 14 residues long. Filled out from reference TRBV7-9 and TRBJ1-1, the complete variable domain reads DTGVSQNPRHKITKRGQNVTFRCDPISEHNRLYWYRQTLGQGPEFLTYFQNEAQLEKSRLLSDRFSAERPKGSFSTLEIQRTEQGDSAMYLCASSGTGLDTEAFFGQGTRLTVV.

This clone was detected only once. This chain uses TRBV6-1 with TRBJ1-1; 9 bases line up with TRBD1. The V and J ends lost 10 bases and 3 bases, in that order; junction bases with no gene match: 12. CDR1 MNHNS and CDR2 SASEGT come from the germline V gene. The CDR3 runs to 15 residues. The CDR3 loop is CAIQHRQGGDTEAFF. CDR3 DNA sequence: TGTGCCATCCAACATAGACAGGGGGGCGACACTGAAGCTTTCTTT.

CDR3 sequence (DNA): TGTGCCAGCAGCCCCGATCCCTTTAATTCACCCCTCCACTTT. Amino acids: CASSPDPFNSPLHF. The J gene is TRBJ1-6, the V gene TRBV11-2; D is uncertain. Per the germline V gene, CDR1 is SGHAT and CDR2 is FQNNGV. V lost 5 bases and J lost 6, with 11 bases in between. CDR3 length: 14 residues.

The chain has TRBV5-1 and TRBJ1-2, with 8 bases aligning to TRBD1. CDR1 SGHRS and CDR2 YFSETQ come from the germline V gene. The CDR3 has 14 residues. V shed 2 bases and J 4 bases; nucleotides not matched to a gene: 4. The CDR3 region has the DNA TGCGCCAGCAGCTTTGGACAGGGAACCTATGGCTACACCTTC. Its translation: CASSFGQGTYGYTF.

The J gene is TRBJ1-2, the V gene TRBV2; TRBD1 matches 9 bases. V shed 4 bases and J 4 bases; nucleotides not matched to a gene: 4. This CDR3 is 14 amino acids long. Germline V gene lookup returns CDR1 SNHLY and CDR2 FYNNEI. CDR3 residues: CASSGTGASYGYTF. CDR3 sequence (DNA): TGTGCCAGCAGTGGGACAGGGGCGAGCTATGGCTACACCTTC.

J is TRBJ1-1 and V is TRBV19, with D possibly matching TRBD1 (6 bases). V lost 8 bases to trimming and J lost 3 bases, with 7 bases between them. The CDR3 is 11 amino acids. CDR1 is LNHDA, CDR2 SQIVND, per germline (reference sequence). The DNA of the CDR3 is TGTGCCAGTTACAGGGACACTGAAGCTTTCTTT. Amino acid sequence: CASYRDTEAFF.

The chain employs TRBV5-4 and TRBJ2-3; TRBD2 agrees at 9 bases. Germline CDR1 reads SGHNT; CDR2 reads YYREEE (reference sequence). The CDR3 contains 16 residues. V shed 2 bases and J 0 bases; nucleotides not matched to a gene: 4. The CDR3 here is CASSLPSGGSTDTQYF. CDR3 DNA: TGTGCCAGCAGCTTACCAAGCGGGGGGAGCACAGATACGCAGTATTTT.

This chain links TRBV18 with TRBJ2-7, with TRBD1 matching 8 bases. The V and J ends lost 3 bases and 5 bases, in that order; junction bases with no gene match: 12. CDR1 and CDR2 from the germline V gene are KGHSH and LQKENI. The CDR3 runs to 16 residues. The CDR3 nucleotides are TGTGCCAGCTCACCGGACAGGGATATTCCTTTCGACGAGCAGTACTTC. It codes for CASSPDRDIPFDEQYF. Using reference TRBV18 and TRBJ2-7 for the parts outside the CDR3, the full variable domain is NAGVMQNPRHLVRRRGQEARLRCSPMKGHSHVYWYRQLPEEGLKFMVYLQKENIIDESGMPKERFSAEFPKEGPSILRIQQVVRGDSAAYFCASSPDRDIPFDEQYFGPGTRLTVT.

Turning to this clone: At one end, the junction sequence differs from germline, possibly due to a read error. V and J are TRBV2 and TRBJ1-5; TRBD1 is a possible D gene (5 bases). The CDR3 consists of 14 residues. Per germline, CDR1 SNHLY and CDR2 FYNNEI. CDR3 sequence (DNA): TGTGCCAGCAGGGAAGACAGCATCAATCAGCCCCAGCATTTT. Its protein product is CASREDSINQPQHF. The entire variable domain, with the rest obtained from reference TRBV2 and TRBJ1-5, is as follows: EPEVTQTPSHQVTQMGQEVILRCVPISNHLYFYWYRQILGQKVEFLVSFYNNEISEKSEIFDDQFSVERPDGSNFTLKIRSTKLEDSAMYFCASREDSINQPQHFGDGTRLSIL.

This chain uses TRBV7-9 with TRBJ2-3, with 11 nucleotides matching TRBD2. Germline CDR1 and CDR2: SEHNR and FQNEAQ (reference sequence). With 7 bases clipped from V and 3 bases from J, the junction kept 3 bases outside the gene matches. The CDR3 has 14 amino acids. The CDR3 sequence: CASKGTSGTDTQYF. Written as DNA, the CDR3 is TGTGCCAGCAAGGGGACTAGCGGAACAGATACGCAGTATTTT.

The J gene is TRBJ1-1, the V gene TRBV5-1; weak D call: TRBD1 (6 bases). Germline V gene sequence: CDR1 SGHRS, CDR2 YFSETQ. The CDR3 is made up of 14 amino acids. Trimming pared 3 bases from V and 4 bases from J, leaving 13 bases between. CDR3 DNA: TGCGCCAGCAGCTCAACAGGGACGGGCACTGAAGCTTTCTTT. Amino acids: CASSSTGTGTEAFF.

This chain joins TRBV30 and TRBJ2-3; TRBD2 matches at 7 bases. Germline CDR1 is GTSNPN and CDR2 is SVGIG (reference sequence). There are 14 residues in the CDR3. The ends lost 5 bases at V and 3 bases at J; junction bases unmatched: 8. CDR3: CAWVIAGKTDTQYF. Written as DNA, the CDR3 is TGTGCCTGGGTAATAGCGGGTAAGACAGATACGCAGTATTTT.

The genes are TRBV5-1 and TRBJ2-1; TRBD1 might be the D (5 bases). Trimming shortened V by 0 bases and J by 6 bases, and 13 bases separated the two germline ends. The CDR3 covers 15 residues. The germline CDR1 and CDR2 sequences are SGHRS and YFSETQ. This CDR3 is CASSLARATFNEQFF. The CDR3 DNA is TGCGCCAGCAGCTTGGCCAGGGCAACGTTCAATGAGCAGTTCTTC.

The chain uses TRBV11-2 and TRBJ1-6, with 9 positions matching TRBD1. CDR3 size: 16 residues. CDR1 and CDR2 (germline): SGHAT, FQNNGV. The trim removed 0 bases at V and 9 bases at J, leaving 6 bases unmatched. The CDR3 spells CASSLDLATGGSPLHF. CDR3 nucleotides: TGTGCCAGCAGCTTAGATCTAGCGACAGGGGGTTCACCCCTCCACTTT.

A word on this clone: The junction does not match germline at one end; this may be a read error. J is TRBJ1-6 and V is TRBV5-6, with D perhaps matching TRBD1 (5 bases). Germline CDR1 reads SGHDT; CDR2 reads YYEEEE. The CDR3 extends over 17 amino acids. CDR3 amino acids: CASSREQVSSYNSPLRF. CDR3 DNA: TGTGCCAGCAGCAGGGAACAGGTCAGCTCCTATAATTCACCCCTCCGCTTT.

The chain is built from TRBV4-1 and TRBJ2-6; D remains unclear. CDR3 length: 16 residues. The V end lost 1 base, the J end lost 4 bases, and 11 bases lay between the germline ends. The germline V gene has CDR1 MGHRA and CDR2 YSYEKL. This CDR3 reads CASSQGFNLGANVLTF. CDR3 DNA sequence: TGCGCCAGCAGCCAAGGCTTCAACCTCGGGGCCAACGTCCTGACTTTC.

The genes are TRBV4-3 and TRBJ2-1; 10 bases are a match to TRBD2. Germline trimming cut 2 bases from V and 0 bases from J; bases unmatched to any gene: 4. Germline lookup yields CDR1 LGHNA and CDR2 YSLEER. CDR3 length equals 17 residues. The chain's CDR3 is CASSQWTSGSSYNEQFF. The DNA for the CDR3 is TGCGCCAGCAGCCAATGGACTAGCGGAAGCTCCTACAATGAGCAGTTCTTC.

This rearrangement joins TRBV29-1 to TRBJ2-5, with 7 bases lining up with TRBD2. Germline-derived CDR1 and CDR2 are SQVTM and ANQGSEA. The CDR3 covers 13 residues. The junction had 9 bases not matched to a gene; V was cut back by 5 bases and J by 6 bases. The CDR3 region has the DNA TGCAGCGTTCGTCGGGCGGGAGAACAGACCCAGTACTTC. Protein product: CSVRRAGEQTQYF.

This chain connects TRBV6-5 to TRBJ1-6; tentatively, D is TRBD1 (6 bases). The CDR3 is 15 residues long. The germline V gene has CDR1 MNHEY and CDR2 SVGAGI. The ends were cut back, 6 bases at V and 2 bases at J, with 11 bases in the middle. The CDR3 sequence: CASRQGTAYNSPLHF. The CDR3 region has the DNA TGTGCCAGCAGGCAGGGGACTGCCTATAATTCACCCCTCCACTTT.

J is TRBJ2-7 and V is TRBV6-5; D is ambiguous. The length of the CDR3 is 15 residues. Germline values: CDR1 MNHEY, CDR2 SVGAGI. Trimming shortened V by 0 bases and J by 2 bases, and 11 bases separated the two germline ends. The CDR3 loop is CASSYSIVAAYEQYF. The CDR3 DNA sequence: TGTGCCAGCAGTTACTCGATTGTCGCTGCCTACGAGCAGTACTTC.